This TCR beta chain derives from a study of blood T cell repertoires in COVID-19. Study-wide background: PBMCs, B-cell-depleted T cells, or T cells provided the cDNA or gDNA that made up the material.

Libraries were prepared by immunoSEQ multiplex PCR; TCRdb keeps only in-frame clonotypes and omits some of them. The table records over 35,000 clones, about 86% of them present only once. The V end was cut by 4 bases, the J end by 4 bases, with 15 bases between. This CDR3 is built from 15 residues. Germline V lookup: CDR1 SGHRS, CDR2 YFSETQ. Source material: peripheral blood. The rearrangement links TRBV5-1 to TRBJ2-1; a weak D match, TRBD2 (5 bases). This clonotype originated in a human donor with acute or convalescent COVID-19. The donor label of this sample is uncertain. Written as DNA, the CDR3 is TGCGCCAGCAGCCCCGGCCACGGACTTTACAATGAGCAGTTCTTC. Amino acids: CASSPGHGLYNEQFF.